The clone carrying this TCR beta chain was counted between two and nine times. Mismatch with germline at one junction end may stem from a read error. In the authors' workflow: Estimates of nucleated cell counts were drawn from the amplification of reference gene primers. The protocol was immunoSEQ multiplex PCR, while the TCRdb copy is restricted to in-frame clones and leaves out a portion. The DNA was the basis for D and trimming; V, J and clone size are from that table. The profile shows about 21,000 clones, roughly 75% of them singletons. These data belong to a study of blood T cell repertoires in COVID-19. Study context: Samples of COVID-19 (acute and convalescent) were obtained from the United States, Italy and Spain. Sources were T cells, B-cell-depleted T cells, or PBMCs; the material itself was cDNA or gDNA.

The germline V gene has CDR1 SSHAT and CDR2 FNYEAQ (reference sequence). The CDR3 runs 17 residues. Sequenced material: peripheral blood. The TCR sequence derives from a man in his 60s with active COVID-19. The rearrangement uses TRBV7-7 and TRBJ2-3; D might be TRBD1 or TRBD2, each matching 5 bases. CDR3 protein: CASSLEGNLDSTDTQYF. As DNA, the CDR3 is TGTGCTAGCAGCTTAGAGGGGAATCTCGACAGCACAGATACGCAGTATTTT.